The rows below give T cell receptor beta chains drawn from one sample of a study of vaccination effects on CD4 cells after COVID-19. No antigens are known for them. The data were produced by immunoSEQ multiplex PCR, yet TCRdb's version contains in-frame clones alone and is incomplete. This sample has tens of thousands of clones, with about 70% found just once. The starting material was CD4+ T cells from PBMCs cultured without peptide, obtained before COVID-19 vaccination. These receptors were obtained from a human donor who had a prior SARS-CoV-2 infection. CDR3s include the opening cysteine and the closing phenylalanine or tryptophan. Each record gives: D gene, clone size, V gene, J gene, CDR3 protein, CDR3 DNA. A D gene is named only where the DNA matches it firmly. Clone size, where shown, is once, few, many, or a class for clones that have expanded.

D: -
size: once
V: TRBV27
J: TRBJ1-3
CDR3: CASSQQYNAGNTIYF
DNA: TGTGCCAGCAGTCAACAATACAACGCTGGAAACACCATATATTTT

D: -
size: -
V: TRBV2
J: TRBJ2-1
CDR3: CASREYNEQFF
DNA: TGTGCCAGCAGGGAGTACAATGAGCAGTTCTTC

D: -
size: -
V: TRBV5-1
J: TRBJ2-5
CDR3: CASSLGRGVRQETQYF
DNA: TGCGCCAGCAGCTTGGGTAGGGGCGTCAGGCAAGAGACCCAGTACTTC

D: TRBD2
size: -
V: TRBV5-1
J: TRBJ2-1
CDR3: CASSLWTGTIYNEQFF
DNA: TGCGCCAGCAGCTTGTGGACCGGGACTATCTACAATGAGCAGTTCTTC

D: TRBD1
size: -
V: TRBV10-2
J: TRBJ2-1
CDR3: CASKKYRGRNEQFF
DNA: TGCGCCAGCAAGAAGTACAGGGGGAGGAATGAGCAGTTCTTC

D: TRBD1
size: -
V: TRBV15
J: TRBJ2-7
CDR3: CATSRDRGYEQYF
DNA: TGTGCCACCAGCAGGGACAGGGGATACGAGCAGTACTTC

D: -
size: -
V: TRBV5-1
J: TRBJ2-7
CDR3: CASSRTGPREEKQYF
DNA: TGCGCCAGCAGTCGGACGGGGCCCAGGGAGGAGAAGCAGTACTTC

D: -
size: -
V: TRBV30
J: TRBJ2-7
CDR3: CAWDRSYEQYF
DNA: TGTGCCTGGGACAGGTCCTACGAGCAGTACTTC

D: TRBD1
size: -
V: TRBV9
J: TRBJ1-4
CDR3: CASSVRQGGDEKLFF
DNA: TGTGCCAGCAGCGTCCGACAGGGGGGCGATGAAAAACTGTTTTTT

D: -
size: -
V: TRBV3-1/TRBV3-2
J: TRBJ1-1
CDR3: CASSQLWVHTEAFF
DNA: TGTGCCAGCAGCCAATTGTGGGTGCACACTGAAGCTTTCTTT

D: TRBD1
size: few
V: TRBV5-8
J: TRBJ2-5
CDR3: CASSLIGTGKETQYF
DNA: TGTGCCAGCAGCTTGATCGGGACAGGGAAGGAGACCCAGTACTTC

D: -
size: -
V: TRBV5-6
J: TRBJ2-3
CDR3: CASSSRGAGTDTQYF
DNA: TGTGCCAGCAGCTCCAGGGGAGCGGGCACAGATACGCAGTATTTT

D: -
size: -
V: TRBV21-1
J: TRBJ2-7
CDR3: CASSNRRRGTVYEQYF
DNA: TGTGCCAGCAGCAACCGGCGACGGGGTACAGTTTACGAGCAGTACTTC

D: TRBD1
size: -
V: TRBV2
J: TRBJ1-5
CDR3: CASSKDRGDQPQHF
DNA: TGTGCCAGCAGTAAAGACAGGGGGGATCAGCCCCAGCATTTT

D: TRBD2
size: medium-sized
V: TRBV7-2
J: TRBJ2-3
CDR3: CASSQRGGSIPDTQYF
DNA: TGTGCCAGCAGCCAGAGGGGCGGGAGTATCCCAGATACGCAGTATTTT

D: -
size: -
V: TRBV6-5
J: TRBJ1-2
CDR3: CASRLHEGYGYTF
DNA: TGTGCCAGCCGACTCCACGAAGGTTATGGCTACACCTTC

D: -
size: -
V: TRBV9
J: TRBJ1-6
CDR3: CASSVEVGGGSPLHF
DNA: TGTGCCAGCAGCGTAGAAGTGGGCGGGGGTTCACCCCTCCACTTT

D: TRBD1
size: -
V: TRBV7-2
J: TRBJ2-1
CDR3: CASSWDRVAEQFF
DNA: TGTGCCAGCAGCTGGGACAGGGTCGCTGAGCAGTTCTTC

D: -
size: -
V: TRBV18
J: TRBJ1-2
CDR3: CASSATVRVGGYTF
DNA: TGTGCCAGCTCAGCGACAGTACGTGTAGGTGGCTACACCTTC

D: TRBD2
size: -
V: TRBV7-2
J: TRBJ2-1
CDR3: CASSLRWGGEANNEQFF
DNA: TGTGCCAGCAGCTTACGGTGGGGGGGAGAAGCCAACAATGAGCAGTTCTTC

D: TRBD1
size: few
V: TRBV15
J: TRBJ1-5
CDR3: CATSTNRQGFSNQPQHF
DNA: TGTGCCACCAGCACCAATCGACAGGGCTTCTCCAATCAGCCCCAGCATTTT

D: TRBD2
size: -
V: TRBV18
J: TRBJ2-1
CDR3: CASSPYAGVGNEQFF
DNA: TGTGCCAGCTCACCTTACGCGGGAGTGGGGAATGAGCAGTTCTTC

D: -
size: once
V: TRBV5-6
J: TRBJ1-3
CDR3: CASSSGERSGNTIYF
DNA: TGTGCCAGCAGCTCAGGGGAAAGGTCTGGAAACACCATATATTTT

D: -
size: -
V: TRBV30
J: TRBJ1-6
CDR3: CAWTRGGAGSYNSPLHF
DNA: TGTGCCTGGACAAGGGGGGGTGCAGGCTCCTATAATTCACCCCTCCACTTT

D: -
size: -
V: TRBV4-2
J: TRBJ2-5
CDR3: CASSPRTYQETQYF
DNA: TGTGCCAGCAGTCCTAGGACTTACCAAGAGACCCAGTACTTC

D: -
size: -
V: TRBV13
J: TRBJ1-4
CDR3: CASSFGRRRELFF
DNA: TGTGCCAGCAGCTTTGGGCGGAGAAGGGAACTGTTTTTT

D: -
size: -
V: TRBV30
J: TRBJ1-4
CDR3: CAWSETQETDSLFEKLFF
DNA: TGTGCCTGGAGCGAAACTCAAGAAACCGACAGTTTGTTTGAAAAACTGTTTTTT

D: -
size: -
V: TRBV7-3
J: TRBJ2-7
CDR3: CASSFDSSYEQYF
DNA: TGTGCCAGCAGCTTCGACAGCTCCTACGAGCAGTACTTC

D: TRBD2
size: -
V: TRBV7-2
J: TRBJ2-7
CDR3: CASSFSGSIAYEQYF
DNA: TGTGCCAGCAGCTTTAGCGGGAGTATCGCCTACGAGCAGTACTTC

D: -
size: once
V: TRBV18
J: TRBJ2-7
CDR3: CASSPATYEQYF
DNA: TGTGCCAGCTCACCAGCTACCTACGAGCAGTACTTC

D: -
size: -
V: TRBV2
J: TRBJ2-5
CDR3: CASNYYRAQETQYF
DNA: TGTGCCAGCAACTACTACAGGGCTCAAGAGACCCAGTACTTC

D: TRBD2
size: -
V: TRBV4-3
J: TRBJ2-7
CDR3: CASSYGRTSGTYEQYF
DNA: TGCGCCAGCAGCTATGGGCGGACTAGCGGGACCTACGAGCAGTACTTC

D: TRBD1
size: -
V: TRBV5-5
J: TRBJ2-7
CDR3: CASSRDRGGYEQYF
DNA: TGTGCCAGCAGCCGGGACAGGGGTGGGTACGAGCAGTACTTC

D: TRBD2
size: -
V: TRBV19
J: TRBJ2-1
CDR3: CASSRDGRAYLYNEQFF
DNA: TGTGCCAGTAGTAGGGACGGGAGGGCCTATCTATACAATGAGCAGTTCTTC

D: TRBD2
size: -
V: TRBV23-1
J: TRBJ2-7
CDR3: CASSQTRDRRTSGSSYEQYF
DNA: TGCGCCAGCAGTCAAACCCGGGACCGCAGGACTAGCGGCTCCTCCTACGAGCAGTACTTC

D: -
size: -
V: TRBV19
J: TRBJ1-5
CDR3: CASSIYDSNQPQHF
DNA: TGTGCCAGTAGTATTTACGATAGCAATCAGCCCCAGCATTTT

D: TRBD2
size: -
V: TRBV11-2
J: TRBJ2-3
CDR3: CASTLIAGGDADTQYF
DNA: TGTGCCAGCACCTTAATAGCGGGAGGTGACGCAGATACGCAGTATTTT

D: TRBD2
size: -
V: TRBV7-6
J: TRBJ2-1
CDR3: CASSRLAGADDEQFF
DNA: TGTGCCAGCAGCCGACTAGCGGGGGCCGACGATGAGCAGTTCTTC

D: -
size: -
V: TRBV6-2/TRBV6-3
J: TRBJ2-3
CDR3: CASSFPWRVNTDTQYF
DNA: TGTGCCAGCAGTTTCCCGTGGAGGGTCAATACAGATACGCAGTATTTT

D: TRBD1
size: -
V: TRBV7-2
J: TRBJ1-2
CDR3: CASSSGTGVGYTF
DNA: TGTGCCAGCAGCTCCGGGACAGGGGTCGGCTACACCTTC

D: TRBD2
size: -
V: TRBV5-6
J: TRBJ2-1
CDR3: CASSLAAGSYNEQFF
DNA: TGTGCCAGCAGCTTGGCAGCGGGATCATACAATGAGCAGTTCTTC

D: -
size: -
V: TRBV5-1
J: TRBJ2-5
CDR3: CASSHGQVKETQYF
DNA: TGCGCCAGCAGCCATGGACAAGTCAAAGAGACCCAGTACTTC

D: TRBD2
size: few
V: TRBV5-4
J: TRBJ2-5
CDR3: CASSFPSGTTEETQYF
DNA: TGTGCCAGCAGCTTCCCTAGCGGGACGACTGAAGAGACCCAGTACTTC

D: TRBD2
size: -
V: TRBV19
J: TRBJ2-7
CDR3: CASRRTSGGEQYF
DNA: TGTGCCAGTCGAAGGACTAGCGGTGGCGAGCAGTACTTC

D: -
size: -
V: TRBV19
J: TRBJ2-3
CDR3: CASSIGPGDTQYF
DNA: TGTGCCAGTAGTATAGGCCCGGGGGATACGCAGTATTTT

D: -
size: -
V: TRBV18
J: TRBJ2-7
CDR3: CASSPRRDDEQYF
DNA: TGTGCCAGCTCACCCCGCAGGGACGACGAGCAGTACTTC

D: -
size: -
V: TRBV2
J: TRBJ1-3
CDR3: CASKRDGGNTIYF
DNA: TGTGCCAGCAAAAGAGACGGCGGAAACACCATATATTTT

D: TRBD2
size: few
V: TRBV11-3
J: TRBJ2-2
CDR3: CASSRLAGGLNGELFF
DNA: TGTGCCAGCAGCCGACTAGCGGGAGGGCTAAACGGGGAGCTGTTTTTT

D: TRBD2
size: once
V: TRBV7-3
J: TRBJ2-1
CDR3: CASSGTASGGWDEQFF
DNA: TGTGCCAGCAGCGGCACGGCTAGCGGGGGGTGGGATGAGCAGTTCTTC

D: -
size: -
V: TRBV2
J: TRBJ1-2
CDR3: CASSEGGHSYTF
DNA: TGTGCCAGCAGTGAAGGGGGGCACAGCTACACCTTC

D: -
size: -
V: TRBV7-2
J: TRBJ2-2
CDR3: CASRNENRDSWGPGELFF
DNA: TGTGCCAGCAGAAATGAGAACCGGGATTCTTGGGGGCCCGGGGAGCTGTTTTTT

D: TRBD2
size: few
V: TRBV30
J: TRBJ2-3
CDR3: CAWNQAGGPQGTQYF
DNA: TGTGCCTGGAACCAAGCGGGAGGGCCTCAGGGCACGCAGTATTTT

D: TRBD1
size: -
V: TRBV5-1
J: TRBJ2-5
CDR3: CASSPRATGGETQYF
DNA: TGCGCCAGCAGCCCTCGAGCAACAGGGGGGGAGACCCAGTACTTC

D: -
size: -
V: TRBV5-6
J: TRBJ2-3
CDR3: CASNKDWKRTDTQYF
DNA: TGTGCCAGCAATAAGGACTGGAAACGCACAGATACGCAGTATTTT

D: TRBD1
size: -
V: TRBV15
J: TRBJ2-6
CDR3: CATSRTGGSGANVLTF
DNA: TGTGCCACCAGCAGGACAGGGGGCTCTGGGGCCAACGTCCTGACTTTC

D: TRBD2
size: once
V: TRBV3-1/TRBV3-2
J: TRBJ2-2
CDR3: CASSLTFTWSGGGARTGELFF
DNA: TGTGCCAGCAGCCTTACGTTTACCTGGTCGGGCGGGGGGGCGAGAACCGGGGAGCTGTTTTTT

D: -
size: -
V: TRBV4-3
J: TRBJ2-7
CDR3: CASSQAAWGSTYYLRYEQYF
DNA: TGCGCCAGCAGCCAGGCGGCTTGGGGATCGACCTACTATTTACGGTACGAGCAGTACTTC

D: TRBD2
size: -
V: TRBV7-9
J: TRBJ2-1
CDR3: CASEGTSGGRWFF
DNA: TGTGCCAGCGAAGGGACTAGCGGGGGTAGGTGGTTCTTC